This TCR beta chain was captured by sequencing in a study of patients and donors after allogeneic stem cell transplantation. This clonotype occurred a few times. This CDR3 comprises 12 residues. Trimming at V came to 7 bases and at J to 5 bases, leaving 4 bases not matched to a gene. The germline CDR1 and CDR2 sequences are ENHRY and SYGVKD. TCRdb independently ran MiXCR on the RT-PCR reads; one entry per CDR3 protein. The table lists roughly 250,000 distinct CDR3 sequences, 11% to 15% of them singletons. Specimen: blood, either unsorted or a sorted T cell fraction (not recorded which). V and J are TRBV10-3 and TRBJ1-1; 7 bases match TRBD1. The clonotype originates from a human donor who was either an allogeneic HSCT recipient or a stem cell or donor lymphocyte infusion donor (not recorded which). It is not recorded whose cells these are; they may come from a transplant donor. CDR3 residues: CAITAGGTEAFF. The CDR3 DNA follows: TGTGCCATCACGGCAGGGGGTACTGAAGCTTTCTTT.